This TCR beta chain was obtained from a study of Tregs in tolerant kidney transplant recipients. General study points: The most relevant donor-specific Treg TCRbeta repertoire apparently came from expansion with activated donor B cells. In tolerant patients, donor-specific Tregs outgrew total Tregs, suggesting antigen-driven expansion. Nucleotide sequences could not be compared across some patients' samples due to primer changes.

Clones were read by immunoSEQ multiplex PCR, and TCRdb kept only the in-frame ones, dropping some. The table lists over 60,000 clones, about 88% of them singletons. This clone appeared a single time. Its antigen is currently unknown. V was cut by 1 base and J by 8 bases, with 15 bases left in between. The CDR3 runs to 15 residues. The V gene's germline CDR1 is SGHRS and CDR2 YFSETQ. Unstimulated regulatory T cells (CD4+CD25+CD127-), CD4+CD25- non-regulatory cells, CD4 and CD8 cells were FACS-sorted from thawed PBMCs. The material sequenced was CD4+ T cells from blood, taken before the transplant. The chain carries TRBV5-1 and TRBJ1-4; weak D call: TRBD1 (5 bases). This TCR was sampled from a human donor who received a combined kidney and bone marrow transplant. The CDR3 DNA reads as TGCGCCAGCAGCTTGTCAGGGCCCGGGGGGGAAAAACTGTTTTTT. It yields the protein CASSLSGPGGEKLFF.